This T cell receptor (beta chain) was found in a study of identical twins. Notes on this clonotype: Its antigen is as yet unknown.

After template switching added a universal primer site, the resulting cDNA carried unique molecular identifiers. TCRdb ran MiXCR on the 5' RACE reads and lists one entry per CDR3 protein. The sample records over 550,000 distinct CDR3 sequences, roughly 6.6% being singletons. V trimming: 6 bases; J trimming: 6 bases; junction bases outside the gene matches: 6. The CDR3 is made up of 13 amino acids. From germline, CDR1 is MNHNY and CDR2 SVGAGI (reference sequence). Study observations and caveats: Models predicted less out-of-frame TCR alpha sharing in monozygotic twins than was found.

These data were also reused for a study on yellow fever vaccine responses in identical twins. According to that study: Vaccine-induced T cell responses in twins were reportedly observed to appear partly convergent, partly personalized.

The chain carries TRBV6-6 and TRBJ2-7; TRBD2 aligns across 9 bases. Sequencing was performed on PBMCs. This receptor was obtained from a woman in her late teens or twenties in good health. The CDR3 DNA is TGTGCCAGCAGCGGCGGGGGGGCGGGCGAGCAGTACGTC. Amino acid sequence: CASSGGGAGEQYV.